The 30 T cell receptor beta chains listed next were all sequenced from one sample in a study of neurological immune-mediated disorders. One entry per CDR3 protein results from TCRdb running MiXCR on the 5' RACE reads. The table records about 80,000 distinct CDR3 sequences, roughly 9% of them present only once. Sequenced: PBMCs. The receptor source for this set is a man between 45 and 60 years old in good health.

This clonotype occurred many times. The gene calls are TRBV4-3 and TRBJ2-2; 9 nucleotides align to TRBD2. V shed 1 base and J 2 bases; nucleotides not matched to a gene: 2. The CDR3 runs to 16 residues. Germline CDR1 is LGHNA and CDR2 is YSLEER. The CDR3, as DNA: TGCGCCAGCAGCCAAGGGGGACTAGCCAACACCGGGGAGCTGTTTTTT. This encodes CASSQGGLANTGELFF.

Many counts were recorded for this clonotype. The chain links TRBV9 to TRBJ2-3, with 7 bases aligning to TRBD2. Germline V lookup: CDR1 SGDLS, CDR2 YYNGEE. The CDR3 is 16 residues long. Trimming cost V 0 bases and J 2 bases; bases outside gene matches: 6. In nucleotides, the CDR3 is TGTGCCAGCAGCGTAGGTTGGGGGGGAAACACAGATACGCAGTATTTT. Its translation: CASSVGWGGNTDTQYF.

This clonotype was found many times. CDR3 in DNA: TGTGCCAGCGGGCTCAGGCTCACGAACACCGGGGAGCTGTTTTTT. This codes for CASGLRLTNTGELFF. The rearrangement uses TRBV5-8 and TRBJ2-2; D gene ambiguous. Trimming took 7 bases from V and 0 from J, leaving 13 bases between them. Germline CDR1 reads SGHTS; CDR2 reads YDEGEE. This CDR3 comprises 15 residues.

This clonotype was observed at least ten times. This chain connects TRBV4-1 to TRBJ1-1; 11 nucleotides line up with TRBD1. Looked up from germline, CDR1 is MGHRA and CDR2 is YSYEKL. The CDR3 consists of 16 residues. The trim removed 2 bases at V and 7 bases at J, leaving 9 bases unmatched. In nucleotides, the CDR3 is TGCGCCAGCAGCCAACCCCCCGGACAGGGGGCGGGTGAAGCTTTCTTT. Amino acid sequence: CASSQPPGQGAGEAFF.

This clonotype was seen repeatedly, ten times or more. The CDR3 loop is CSARIPPGAYNEQFF. The CDR3 DNA reads TGCAGTGCTAGAATCCCCCCGGGGGCGTACAATGAGCAGTTCTTC. V is TRBV20-1 and J is TRBJ2-1, with D possibly being TRBD1 or TRBD2 (6 bases each). The V end was cut by 2 bases, the J end by 4 bases, with 15 bases between. Germline-derived CDR1 and CDR2 are DFQATT and SNEGSKA (reference sequence). The CDR3 is 15 residues long.

There are many counts of this clonotype. The chain combines TRBV4-3 with TRBJ1-5; 8 positions match TRBD1. The germline V gene has CDR1 LGHNA and CDR2 YSLEER. V lost 0 bases to trimming and J lost 3 bases; unmatched junction nucleotides: 10. The CDR3 totals 18 residues. The CDR3 here is CASSQDQGAGGPNQPQHF. The CDR3 nucleotides are TGCGCCAGCAGCCAAGATCAGGGGGCAGGGGGCCCCAATCAGCCCCAGCATTTT.

This clonotype was recorded at least ten times. This chain connects TRBV7-3 to TRBJ1-3, with no clear D. Germline values: CDR1 SGHTA, CDR2 FQGTGA. CDR3 length equals 16 residues. Trimming left V 2 bases short and J 4 bases short, with 15 bases between. The chain's CDR3 is CASSLLGSENGNTIYF. CDR3 coding DNA: TGTGCCAGCAGCTTACTCGGGTCGGAAAACGGAAACACCATATATTTT.

In this sample, this clonotype turned up many times. The CDR3 is CASSLAPAGVSEQFF. The CDR3 DNA reads as TGTGCCAGCAGCTTAGCTCCAGCGGGAGTCTCTGAGCAGTTCTTC. The rearrangement links TRBV7-2 to TRBJ2-1; the match to TRBD2 covers 8 bases. This CDR3 contains 15 residues. Per germline, CDR1 SGHTA and CDR2 FQGNSA. J lost 9 bases, V lost 0 bases, and 7 bases had no gene match.

This clonotype has a count of ten or more. The chain carries TRBV29-1 and TRBJ2-3; no clear D gene. The V end lost 6 bases, the J end lost 0 bases, and 13 bases lay between the germline ends. The CDR3 extends over 14 amino acids. The germline V gene has CDR1 SQVTM and CDR2 ANQGSEA. The CDR3: CSVGGSTSTDTQYF. The CDR3 DNA sequence: TGCAGCGTAGGTGGGTCTACTAGCACAGATACGCAGTATTTT.

Only a few counts were recorded for this clonotype. The V gene is TRBV7-3, the J gene TRBJ2-3; 9 bases are shared with TRBD2. In germline, CDR1 is SGHTA, CDR2 FQGTGA. V lost 2 bases, J lost 4 bases, and 10 bases stayed unmatched. The CDR3 is 17 amino acids. The CDR3 coding sequence is TGTGCCAGCAGCTTATCTTCCCCACGCGGGGGGGCAGATACGCAGTATTTT. As protein: CASSLSSPRGGADTQYF.

Ten or more counts support this clonotype. This sequence joins TRBV25-1 and TRBJ1-2; D not certain. CDR3 length equals 13 residues. Germline CDR1 reads MGHDK; CDR2 reads SYGVNS. Trimming pared 8 bases from V and 8 bases from J, leaving 18 bases between. The CDR3 loop is CASGTPGTRGYTF. The CDR3 nucleotides are TGTGCCAGCGGAACTCCGGGTACGCGGGGCTACACCTTC.

This clonotype was counted many times. The gene calls are TRBV5-1 and TRBJ2-7; no clear D. The germline V gene has CDR1 SGHRS and CDR2 YFSETQ. The CDR3 consists of 15 residues. Between the trimmed V and J ends, which lost 0 bases and 0 bases, there was a span of 10 bases. In DNA, the CDR3 is TGCGCCAGCAGCTTGGCAGGCTTCAGCTCCTACGAGCAGTACTTC. Translated, it gives CASSLAGFSSYEQYF.

This clonotype was seen repeatedly, ten times or more. V usage is TRBV6-6 and J usage is TRBJ2-3; D may be TRBD2 (6 bases). The CDR3 totals 14 residues. Looked up from germline, CDR1 is MNHNY and CDR2 is SVGAGI (reference sequence). V lost 8 bases and J lost 0, with 12 bases in between. CDR3 in amino acids: CASQYGTSTDTQYF. The CDR3 nucleotides read TGTGCCAGCCAATACGGGACTAGCACAGATACGCAGTATTTT.

The chain uses TRBV5-1 and TRBJ2-5; 7 nucleotides line up with TRBD1. Germline loops: CDR1 SGHRS, CDR2 YFSETQ. The CDR3 is 14 residues long. Trimming removed 4 bases from V and 5 bases from J; junction bases left unmatched: 8. The chain's CDR3 is CASSPGQVGETQYF. The CDR3 coding sequence is TGCGCCAGCAGCCCAGGACAGGTCGGGGAGACCCAGTACTTC.

The sample holds many counts of this clonotype. This sequence joins TRBV20-1 and TRBJ2-1, with 7 nucleotides matching TRBD2. Unmatched junction bases numbered 14, after V lost 5 bases and J lost 4 bases. This CDR3 comprises 16 residues. Germline values: CDR1 DFQATT, CDR2 SNEGSKA (reference sequence). CDR3 region: CSAPPNKGGSYNEQFF. CDR3 in DNA: TGCAGTGCTCCTCCGAATAAGGGAGGGTCGTACAATGAGCAGTTCTTC.

This clonotype is a singleton in its sample. Sequence at one end of the junction differs from germline and may be a read error. The J gene is TRBJ2-5, the V gene TRBV5-1; possibly TRBD1 for D (6 bases). The CDR3 has 16 residues. The germline V gene has CDR1 SGHRS and CDR2 YFSETQ. CDR3: CASSLTTGAIQETHYF. As DNA, the CDR3 is TGCGCCAGCAGCCTGACGACAGGAGCCATCCAAGAGACCCATTACTTC.

This clonotype was counted ten times or more. This chain links TRBV20-1 with TRBJ2-7, with TRBD1 as a possible D gene (5 bases). Germline lookup yields CDR1 DFQATT and CDR2 SNEGSKA (reference sequence). The germline V and J ends were trimmed by 1 base and 3 bases, with 10 bases remaining between them. This CDR3 spans 13 amino acids. Written as DNA, the CDR3 is TGCAGTGCTAGAGTGACAGTTAACTACGAGCAGTACTTC. It translates to CSARVTVNYEQYF.

In this sample, this clonotype turned up many times. V and J are TRBV7-2 and TRBJ1-1, with D possibly TRBD1 on 5 matching bases. This CDR3 spans 15 amino acids. Trimming pared 3 bases from V and 5 bases from J, leaving 16 bases between. Per germline, CDR1 SGHTA and CDR2 FQGNSA. The CDR3 reads CASSFWAGRGTEAFF. The CDR3 nucleotides read TGTGCCAGCAGCTTCTGGGCAGGGAGAGGAACTGAAGCTTTCTTT.

With respect to this clonotype: The junction departs from germline at one end; a sequencing error may be responsible. The gene calls are TRBV29-1 and TRBJ2-2; 10 nucleotides match TRBD1. From germline, CDR1 is SQVTM and CDR2 ANQGSEA. The CDR3 has 13 residues. CDR3 nucleotides: TGCAGCGCGGGACAGGGGAACACCGGTGAGCTGTTTTTT. Amino acids: CSAGQGNTGELFF.

This clonotype was observed at least ten times. The chain joins TRBV29-1 to TRBJ1-1, with TRBD1 as a possible D gene (5 bases). V dropped 2 bases and J dropped 0 bases, with 16 bases sitting between them. Germline CDR1 and CDR2: SQVTM and ANQGSEA. The length of the CDR3 is 16 residues. The CDR3 is CSVEQGRSNMNTEAFF. CDR3 in DNA: TGCAGCGTTGAACAGGGACGGAGTAACATGAACACTGAAGCTTTCTTT. The full variable domain, with the rest looked up from reference TRBV29-1 and TRBJ1-1, is SAVISQKPSRDICQRGTSLTIQCQVDSQVTMMFWYRQQPGQSLTLIATANQGSEATYESGFVIDKFPISRPNLTFSTLTVSNMSPEDSSIYLCSVEQGRSNMNTEAFFGQGTRLTVV.

This clonotype has a count of ten or more. The rearrangement joins TRBV7-9 to TRBJ2-3; D uncertain. The CDR3 has 16 residues. V was clipped by 5 bases and J by 0 bases, with 15 bases between them. The germline gives CDR1 SEHNR, CDR2 FQNEAQ (reference sequence). In DNA form, the CDR3 reads TGTGCCAGCAGCCCCTTGGGCGGAACTAGCACAGATACGCAGTATTTT. Its translation: CASSPLGGTSTDTQYF.

This clonotype was seen many times. The rearrangement links TRBV7-9 to TRBJ1-6; D unclear. This CDR3 is 12 amino acids long. V lost 5 bases, J lost 10 bases, and 9 bases lay in between. Germline V gene lookup returns CDR1 SEHNR and CDR2 FQNEAQ (reference sequence). In DNA form, the CDR3 reads TGTGCCAGCAGCCCCTTAGGGTCACCCCTCCACTTT. Translated: CASSPLGSPLHF.

This clonotype was observed many times. The J gene is TRBJ2-1, the V gene TRBV5-1, with 8 nucleotides matching TRBD2. With 4 bases clipped from V and 7 bases from J, the junction kept 13 bases outside the gene matches. The CDR3 runs 16 residues. From germline, CDR1 is SGHRS and CDR2 YFSETQ. Here the CDR3 DNA reads TGCGCCAGCAGCCTTACGGGGGGGACTTCGTTTAATGAGCAGTTCTTC. The encoded protein is CASSLTGGTSFNEQFF. Supplemented by reference TRBV5-1 and TRBJ2-1, the full variable domain reads KAGVTQTPRYLIKTRGQQVTLSCSPISGHRSVSWYQQTPGQGLQFLFEYFSETQRNKGNFPGRFSGRQFSNSRSEMNVSTLELGDSALYLCASSLTGGTSFNEQFFGPGTRLTVL.

This clonotype was observed at least ten times. The rearrangement joins TRBV11-2 to TRBJ2-7; the match to TRBD2 covers 10 bases. Germline V gene sequence: CDR1 SGHAT, CDR2 FQNNGV. V gave up 4 bases and J gave up 6 bases; unmatched junction bases: 9. The CDR3 is made up of 15 amino acids. The CDR3, as DNA: TGTGCCAGCAGCTCGAGGACTAGCGGCGACAGCGAGCAGTACTTC. Translated, it gives CASSSRTSGDSEQYF. The variable domain in full, completed from reference TRBV11-2 and TRBJ2-7, reads EAGVAQSPRYKIIEKRQSVAFWCNPISGHATLYWYQQILGQGPKLLIQFQNNGVVDDSQLPKDRFSAERLKGVDSTLKIQPAKLEDSAVYLCASSSRTSGDSEQYFGPGTRLTVT.

This clonotype was found many times. The V gene is TRBV5-5, the J gene TRBJ2-6; D is undetermined. V lost 0 bases, J lost 0 bases, and 10 bases lay in between. This CDR3 spans 17 amino acids. Germline CDR1 SGHKS, CDR2 YYEKEE (reference sequence). CDR3 sequence reads: CASSLAMGFSGANVLTF. DNA for the CDR3: TGTGCCAGCAGCTTGGCCATGGGGTTCTCTGGGGCCAACGTCCTGACTTTC. Drawing the rest from reference TRBV5-5 and TRBJ2-6, the complete variable domain is DAGVTQSPTHLIKTRGQQVTLRCSPISGHKSVSWYQQVLGQGPQFIFQYYEKEERGRGNFPDRFSARQFPNYSSELNVNALLLGDSALYLCASSLAMGFSGANVLTFGAGSRLTVL.

This clonotype was observed many times. V is TRBV5-1 and J is TRBJ2-7, with D possibly TRBD2 on 6 matching bases. V lost 0 bases and J 4 bases, leaving 8 bases between the germline ends. The CDR3 runs 13 residues. Germline V gene lookup returns CDR1 SGHRS and CDR2 YFSETQ. The CDR3 here is CASSLGGVYEQYF. The CDR3, as DNA: TGCGCCAGCAGCTTGGGCGGGGTGTACGAGCAGTACTTC.

This CDR3 is CASSPLSTANIQYF. The CDR3 coding sequence is TGTGCCAGCAGCCCTCTCTCGACCGCCAACATTCAGTACTTC. The chain joins TRBV16 to TRBJ2-4; no definite D call. Germline V gives CDR1 KGHSY, CDR2 FQNENV. Deletions cut 4 bases from V and 7 bases from J, with 14 bases between. The CDR3 contains 14 residues.

This clonotype occurred many times. V usage is TRBV25-1 and J usage is TRBJ2-2, with TRBD1 identical over 9 bases. This CDR3 comprises 14 residues. Per the germline V gene, CDR1 is MGHDK and CDR2 is SYGVNS. Trimming cost V 7 bases and J 4 bases; bases outside gene matches: 4. CDR3 DNA sequence: TGTGCCAGCACCGGGACAGGGAGCACCGGGGAGCTGTTTTTT. This encodes CASTGTGSTGELFF.

This clonotype was seen repeatedly, ten times or more. V usage is TRBV5-1 and J usage is TRBJ1-1, with D unclear. This CDR3 has 14 amino acids. CDR1 and CDR2 (germline): SGHRS, YFSETQ. Trimming took off 0 bases at V and 1 base at J, with 7 bases between the two ends. CDR3 loop: CASSLAPANTEAFF. The CDR3 coding sequence is TGCGCCAGCAGCTTGGCCCCAGCGAACACTGAAGCTTTCTTT.

V is TRBV20-1 and J is TRBJ2-7, with TRBD1 matching over 7 bases. The germline V gene encodes CDR1 DFQATT and CDR2 SNEGSKA (reference sequence). The trim removed 0 bases at V and 3 bases at J, leaving 8 bases unmatched. The CDR3 totals 15 residues. The CDR3 region is CSARDGRQGSYEQYF. The DNA of the CDR3 is TGCAGTGCTAGAGATGGTAGACAGGGTAGCTACGAGCAGTACTTC.